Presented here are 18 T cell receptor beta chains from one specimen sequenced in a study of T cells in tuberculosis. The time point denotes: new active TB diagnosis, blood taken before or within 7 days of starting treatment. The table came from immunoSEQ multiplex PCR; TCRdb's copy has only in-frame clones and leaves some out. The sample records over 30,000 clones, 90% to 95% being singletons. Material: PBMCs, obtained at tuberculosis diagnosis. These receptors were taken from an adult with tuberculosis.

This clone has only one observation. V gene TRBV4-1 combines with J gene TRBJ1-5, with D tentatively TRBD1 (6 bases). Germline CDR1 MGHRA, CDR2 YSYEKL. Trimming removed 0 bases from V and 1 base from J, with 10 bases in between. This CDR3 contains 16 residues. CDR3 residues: CASSQEWQGSNQPQHF. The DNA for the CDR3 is TGCGCCAGCAGCCAAGAGTGGCAGGGGAGCAATCAGCCCCAGCATTTT.

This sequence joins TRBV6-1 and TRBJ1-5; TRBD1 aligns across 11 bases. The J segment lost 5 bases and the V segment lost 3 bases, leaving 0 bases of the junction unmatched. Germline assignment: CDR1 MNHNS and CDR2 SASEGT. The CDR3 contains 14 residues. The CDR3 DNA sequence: TGTGCCAGCAGTGAGGGACAGGGGGATCAGCCCCAGCATTTT. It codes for CASSEGQGDQPQHF.

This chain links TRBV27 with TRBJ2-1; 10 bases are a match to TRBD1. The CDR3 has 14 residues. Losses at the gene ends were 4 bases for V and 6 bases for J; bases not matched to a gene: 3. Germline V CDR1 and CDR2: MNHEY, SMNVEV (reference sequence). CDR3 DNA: TGTGCCAGCAGTTCGGGACAGGGGCGCAATGAGCAGTTCTTC. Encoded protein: CASSSGQGRNEQFF.

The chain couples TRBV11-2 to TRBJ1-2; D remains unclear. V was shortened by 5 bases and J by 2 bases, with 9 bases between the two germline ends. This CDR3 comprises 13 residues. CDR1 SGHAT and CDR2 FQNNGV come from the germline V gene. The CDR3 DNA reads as TGTGCCAGCAGCAAAGACGGGAACTATGGCTACACCTTC. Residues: CASSKDGNYGYTF.

The CDR3 DNA sequence: TGTGCCAGCAGTTTATTGGGGGGGGGCACAGATACGCAGTATTTT. Protein: CASSLLGGGTDTQYF. The chain employs TRBV27 and TRBJ2-3; 7 positions agree with TRBD2. Germline values: CDR1 MNHEY, CDR2 SMNVEV (reference sequence). J lost 1 base, V lost 1 base, and 2 bases had no gene match. The CDR3 runs to 15 residues.

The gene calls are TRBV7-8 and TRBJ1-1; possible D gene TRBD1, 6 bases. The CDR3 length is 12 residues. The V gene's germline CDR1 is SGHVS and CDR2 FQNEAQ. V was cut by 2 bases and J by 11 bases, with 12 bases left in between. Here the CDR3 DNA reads TGTGCCAGCAGCTTACCAGGGGTGCGGGCTTTCTTT. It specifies CASSLPGVRAFF.

The CDR3 region is CASRTSGINNEQFF. As DNA, the CDR3 is TGCGCCAGCAGGACTAGCGGGATCAACAATGAGCAGTTCTTC. The V and J genes are TRBV5-1 and TRBJ2-1; TRBD2 agrees at 11 bases. V dropped 5 bases and J dropped 5; count of bases not matched to a gene: 3. The CDR3 is 14 amino acids. Germline V CDR1 and CDR2: SGHRS, YFSETQ.

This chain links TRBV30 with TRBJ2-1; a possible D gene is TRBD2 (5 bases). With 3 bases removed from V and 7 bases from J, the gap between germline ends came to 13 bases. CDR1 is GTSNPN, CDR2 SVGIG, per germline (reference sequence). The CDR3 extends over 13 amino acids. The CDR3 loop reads CAWRTDFQNEQFF. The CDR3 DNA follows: TGTGCCTGGAGAACGGACTTCCAGAATGAGCAGTTCTTC.

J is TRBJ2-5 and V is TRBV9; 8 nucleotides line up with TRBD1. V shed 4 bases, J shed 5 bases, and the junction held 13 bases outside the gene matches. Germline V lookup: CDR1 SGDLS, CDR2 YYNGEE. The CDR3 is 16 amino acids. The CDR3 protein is CASSPLDREVGETQYF. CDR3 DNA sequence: TGTGCCAGCAGCCCCCTGGACAGGGAGGTCGGGGAGACCCAGTACTTC.

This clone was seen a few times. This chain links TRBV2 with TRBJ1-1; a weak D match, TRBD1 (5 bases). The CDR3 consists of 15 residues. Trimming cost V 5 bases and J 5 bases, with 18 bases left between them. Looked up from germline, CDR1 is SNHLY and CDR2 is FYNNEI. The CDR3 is CASSKGEVGWTEAFF. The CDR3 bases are TGTGCCAGCAGTAAAGGGGAGGTAGGGTGGACTGAAGCTTTCTTT.

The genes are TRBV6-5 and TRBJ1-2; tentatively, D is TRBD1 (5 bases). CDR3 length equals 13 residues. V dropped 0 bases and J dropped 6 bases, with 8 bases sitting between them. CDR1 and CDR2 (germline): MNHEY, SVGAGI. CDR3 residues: CASSYSWGDGYTF. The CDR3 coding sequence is TGTGCCAGCAGTTACTCATGGGGGGATGGCTACACCTTC.

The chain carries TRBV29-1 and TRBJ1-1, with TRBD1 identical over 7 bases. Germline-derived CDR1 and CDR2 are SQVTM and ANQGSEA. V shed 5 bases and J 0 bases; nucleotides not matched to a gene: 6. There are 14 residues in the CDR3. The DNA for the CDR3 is TGCAGCGTTAATACAGGGGAGATGAACACTGAAGCTTTCTTT. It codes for CSVNTGEMNTEAFF.

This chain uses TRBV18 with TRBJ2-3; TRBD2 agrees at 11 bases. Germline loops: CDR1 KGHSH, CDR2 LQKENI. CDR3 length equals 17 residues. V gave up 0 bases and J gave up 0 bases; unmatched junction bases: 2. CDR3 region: CASSPPWTSGSTDTQYF. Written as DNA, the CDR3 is TGTGCCAGCTCACCACCCTGGACTAGCGGGAGCACAGATACGCAGTATTTT.

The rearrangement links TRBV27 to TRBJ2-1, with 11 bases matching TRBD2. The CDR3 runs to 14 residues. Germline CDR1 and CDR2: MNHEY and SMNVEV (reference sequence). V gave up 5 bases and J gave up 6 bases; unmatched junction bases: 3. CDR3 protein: CASSISGRVNEQFF. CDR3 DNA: TGTGCCAGCAGTATTAGCGGGAGGGTCAATGAGCAGTTCTTC.

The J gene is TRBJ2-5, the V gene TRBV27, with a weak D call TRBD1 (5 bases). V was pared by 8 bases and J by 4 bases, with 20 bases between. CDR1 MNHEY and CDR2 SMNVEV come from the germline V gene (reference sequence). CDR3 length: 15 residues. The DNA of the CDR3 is TGTGCCAGCCGTCAGGGTCTCGCTCCAGGAGAGACCCAGTACTTC. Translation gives CASRQGLAPGETQYF.

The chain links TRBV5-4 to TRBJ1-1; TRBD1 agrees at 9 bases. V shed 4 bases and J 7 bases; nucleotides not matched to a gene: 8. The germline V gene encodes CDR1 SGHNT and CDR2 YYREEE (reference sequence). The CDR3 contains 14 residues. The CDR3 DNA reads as TGTGCCAGCAGCCTACAGGGGGCGCGGGATGAAGCTTTCTTT. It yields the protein CASSLQGARDEAFF.

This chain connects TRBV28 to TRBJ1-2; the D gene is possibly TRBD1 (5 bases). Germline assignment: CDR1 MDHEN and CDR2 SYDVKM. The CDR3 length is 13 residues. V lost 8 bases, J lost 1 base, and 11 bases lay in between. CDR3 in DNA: TGTGCCAGCGCAGACAGCGTTAACTATGGCTACACCTTC. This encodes CASADSVNYGYTF.

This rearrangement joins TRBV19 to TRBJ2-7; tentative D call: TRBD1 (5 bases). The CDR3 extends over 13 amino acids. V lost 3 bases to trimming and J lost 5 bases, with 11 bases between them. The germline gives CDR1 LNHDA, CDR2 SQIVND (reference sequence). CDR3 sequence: CASSMPGFNEQYF. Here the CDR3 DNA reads TGTGCCAGTAGTATGCCAGGGTTCAACGAGCAGTACTTC.